These T cell receptor beta chains were read from a single sample in a study of T cell responses to AZD1222 COVID-19 vaccine. TCRdb's copy holds only in-frame clones and misses some; the assay was immunoSEQ multiplex PCR. The sample contains around 100,000 clones, roughly 89% of which appear only once. The sequencing here drew on peripheral blood, taken on day 0 of AZD1222 vaccination. The receptors stem from an adult in good health. The CDR3 runs from the conserved cysteine through the conserved F or W. Fields, in order: clone size, V gene, J gene, D gene, CDR3 protein, CDR3 DNA. The D gene is left open where the match is weak. Expanded clones are given a class, and other clones once, few, many or no size at all.

>NA|TRBV19|TRBJ1-2|TRBD1
CASSMRDRADYGYTF
TGTGCCAGTAGTATGAGGGACAGGGCGGACTATGGCTACACCTTC
>NA|TRBV9|TRBJ2-1|NA
CASSPPTGVVYNEQFF
TGTGCCAGCAGCCCTCCGACGGGAGTGGTATACAATGAGCAGTTCTTC
>NA|TRBV7-8|TRBJ1-4|NA
CASSLAGTNEKLFF
TGTGCCAGCAGCTTAGCAGGGACTAATGAAAAACTGTTTTTT
>NA|TRBV4-2|TRBJ2-2|NA
CASSRRQRNTGELFF
TGTGCCAGCAGCCGCCGACAGCGGAACACCGGGGAGCTGTTTTTT
>NA|TRBV25-1|TRBJ2-3|NA
CASVGETSPTDTQYF
TGTGCCAGTGTGGGGGAAACTAGCCCCACAGATACGCAGTATTTT
>NA|TRBV28|TRBJ1-2|NA
CAGGSGNLFYGYTF
TGTGCCGGAGGATCAGGAAACCTATTCTATGGCTACACCTTC
>NA|TRBV30|TRBJ2-6|TRBD1
CAWSGGGASGANVLTF
TGTGCCTGGAGTGGAGGGGGCGCGAGTGGGGCCAACGTCCTGACTTTC
>NA|TRBV19|TRBJ1-5|TRBD1
CASSRTGVQPQHF
TGTGCCAGTAGTCGGACAGGGGTCCAGCCCCAGCATTTT
>NA|TRBV18|TRBJ1-4|NA
CASSPGQSYATNEKLFF
TGTGCCAGCTCACCAGGACAGAGCTACGCAACTAATGAAAAACTGTTTTTT
>NA|TRBV2|TRBJ1-3|NA
CASNRNTIYF
TGTGCCAGCAATCGAAACACCATATATTTT
>NA|TRBV7-8|TRBJ1-5|NA
CASSLVGYSNQPQHF
TGTGCCAGCAGCTTAGTCGGGTATAGCAATCAGCCCCAGCATTTT
>NA|TRBV6-5|TRBJ2-1|TRBD2
CASSSYLAGGGNEQFF
TGTGCCAGCAGTTCCTACTTAGCGGGAGGAGGCAATGAGCAGTTCTTC
>NA|TRBV10-1|TRBJ2-1|NA
CASSGAGYNEQFF
TGCGCCAGCAGTGGAGCAGGCTACAATGAGCAGTTCTTC
>NA|TRBV29-1|TRBJ1-2|NA
CSVETENYGYTF
TGCAGCGTTGAAACGGAGAACTATGGCTACACCTTC
>once|TRBV6-5|TRBJ2-3|NA
CASIRDTDTQYF
TGTGCCAGCATTCGGGACACAGATACGCAGTATTTT
>NA|TRBV12-5|TRBJ2-1|NA
CASGAGGSYNEQFF
TGTGCTAGTGGGGCCGGTGGCTCCTACAATGAGCAGTTCTTC
>NA|TRBV5-4|TRBJ2-1|NA
CASSNRAADNEQFF
TGTGCCAGCAGCAATCGAGCAGCGGACAATGAGCAGTTCTTC
>NA|TRBV4-1|TRBJ1-2|NA
CASSQILQGWSYGYTF
TGCGCCAGCAGCCAAATTCTACAGGGTTGGTCCTATGGCTACACCTTC
>NA|TRBV19|TRBJ2-5|NA
CASSPGVAVETQYF
TGTGCCAGTAGTCCGGGGGTAGCGGTAGAGACCCAGTACTTC
>NA|TRBV21-1|TRBJ2-7|NA
CASSKSGGTLLAHNYEQYF
TGTGCCAGCAGCAAATCGGGGGGGACACTTCTAGCACATAATTACGAGCAGTACTTC
>NA|TRBV28|TRBJ2-7|NA
CASSFGAGLFGGYEQYF
TGTGCCAGCAGTTTCGGGGCAGGCCTTTTTGGGGGGTACGAGCAGTACTTC
>NA|TRBV29-1|TRBJ2-5|TRBD2
CSVTGLAGGETQYF
TGCAGCGTTACGGGACTAGCGGGGGGAGAGACCCAGTACTTC
>NA|TRBV5-1|TRBJ1-1|NA
CASSSYTPNTEAFF
TGCGCCAGCAGCTCCTACACCCCGAACACTGAAGCTTTCTTT
>NA|TRBV6-5|TRBJ1-5|NA
CASSGRSPQPQHF
TGTGCCAGCAGCGGACGGAGCCCTCAGCCCCAGCATTTT
>NA|TRBV5-1|TRBJ1-6|NA
CASSLGQGSSPLHF
TGCGCCAGCAGCTTGGGGCAGGGCAGCTCACCCCTCCACTTT
>NA|TRBV5-4|TRBJ1-6|NA
CASSLGGAESWSPLHF
TGTGCCAGCAGCTTGGGGGGAGCCGAATCGTGGTCACCCCTCCACTTT